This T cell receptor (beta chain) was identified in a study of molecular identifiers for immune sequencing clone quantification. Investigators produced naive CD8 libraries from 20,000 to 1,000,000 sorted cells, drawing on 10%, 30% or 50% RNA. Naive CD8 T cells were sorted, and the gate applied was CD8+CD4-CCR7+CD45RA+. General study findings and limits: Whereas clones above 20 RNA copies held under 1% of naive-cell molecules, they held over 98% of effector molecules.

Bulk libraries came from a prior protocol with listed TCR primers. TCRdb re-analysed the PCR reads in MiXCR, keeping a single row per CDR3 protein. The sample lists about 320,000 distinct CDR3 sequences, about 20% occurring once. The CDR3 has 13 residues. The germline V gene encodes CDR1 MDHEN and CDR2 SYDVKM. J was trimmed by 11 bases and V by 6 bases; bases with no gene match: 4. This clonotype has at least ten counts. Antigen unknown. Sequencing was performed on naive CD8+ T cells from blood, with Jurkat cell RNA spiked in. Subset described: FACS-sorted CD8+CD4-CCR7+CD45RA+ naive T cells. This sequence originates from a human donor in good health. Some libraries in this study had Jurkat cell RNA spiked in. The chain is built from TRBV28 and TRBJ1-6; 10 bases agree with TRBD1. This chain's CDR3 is CASSDGQGAPLHF. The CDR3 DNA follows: TGTGCCAGCAGCGACGGACAGGGGGCACCCCTCCACTTT.